The rows below give T cell receptor beta chains drawn from one sample of a study of T-cell memory formation after mild COVID-19. MiXCR, run by TCRdb on the 5' RACE reads, gives a single entry per CDR3 protein. This table has about 190,000 distinct CDR3 sequences, roughly 18% appearing once. Sequencing was performed on PBMCs or a T cell subset sorted from them (not recorded which). The receptors originated from an adult woman who had mild COVID-19 (a few samples of this study predate the infection). Cell type and time point are not known. The CDR3 runs from the conserved cysteine through the conserved F or W. D genes are given only for firm matches. A row's size may be missing; if present it is once, few, many or a size class.

V gene: TRBV6-1; clone size: many; J gene: TRBJ1-2; CDR3 length: 13; D gene: .; CDR3 protein: CASSVSRVGGYTF; CDR3 DNA: TGTGCCAGCAGTGTGAGCAGGGTAGGAGGCTACACCTTC
V gene: TRBV2; clone size: few; J gene: TRBJ2-3; CDR3 length: 13; D gene: .; CDR3 protein: CASSRTSTDTQYF; CDR3 DNA: TGTGCCAGCAGTCGGACAAGCACAGATACGCAGTATTTT
V gene: TRBV30; clone size: few; J gene: TRBJ1-2; CDR3 length: 14; D gene: .; CDR3 protein: CAWSVLRGNYGYTF; CDR3 DNA: TGTGCCTGGAGTGTTTTGCGGGGTAACTATGGCTACACCTTC
V gene: TRBV11-2; clone size: .; J gene: TRBJ2-5; CDR3 length: 15; D gene: .; CDR3 protein: CASSKQRSGGETQYF; CDR3 DNA: TGTGCCAGCAGCAAACAACGTTCCGGGGGAGAGACCCAGTACTTC
V gene: TRBV7-2; clone size: .; J gene: TRBJ1-4; CDR3 length: 14; D gene: .; CDR3 protein: CASSLNNQNEKLFF; CDR3 DNA: TGTGCCAGCAGCCTCAACAACCAAAATGAAAAACTGTTTTTT
V gene: TRBV7-6; clone size: medium-sized; J gene: TRBJ2-3; CDR3 length: 15; D gene: .; CDR3 protein: CATTPTRGRTDTQYF; CDR3 DNA: TGTGCCACCACACCGACCAGGGGCCGCACAGATACGCAGTATTTT
V gene: TRBV5-1; clone size: .; J gene: TRBJ2-1; CDR3 length: 16; D gene: TRBD1; CDR3 protein: CASSLAGNRGYNEQFF; CDR3 DNA: TGCGCCAGCAGCTTGGCCGGGAACAGGGGCTACAATGAGCAGTTCTTC
V gene: TRBV6-6; clone size: .; J gene: TRBJ1-1; CDR3 length: 13; D gene: TRBD1; CDR3 protein: CASITDRDTEAFF; CDR3 DNA: TGTGCCAGCATTACGGACAGGGACACTGAAGCTTTCTTT
V gene: TRBV10-3; clone size: few; J gene: TRBJ2-5; CDR3 length: 11; D gene: .; CDR3 protein: CAILAGETQYF; CDR3 DNA: TGTGCCATCCTAGCTGGAGAGACCCAGTACTTC
V gene: TRBV7-9; clone size: few; J gene: TRBJ2-7; CDR3 length: 15; D gene: TRBD1; CDR3 protein: CASSLLGTVPYEQYF; CDR3 DNA: TGTGCCAGCAGCTTATTAGGGACAGTCCCCTACGAGCAGTACTTC
V gene: TRBV7-9; clone size: .; J gene: TRBJ1-1; CDR3 length: 17; D gene: TRBD1; CDR3 protein: CASSSKGSGQGRTEAFF; CDR3 DNA: TGTGCCAGCAGCTCAAAGGGGAGCGGACAGGGGAGAACTGAAGCTTTCTTT
V gene: TRBV24-1; clone size: .; J gene: TRBJ2-1; CDR3 length: 13; D gene: .; CDR3 protein: CATSDDYYNEKFF; CDR3 DNA: TGTGCCACCAGTGATGATTACTACAATGAGAAGTTCTTC
V gene: TRBV5-5; clone size: few; J gene: TRBJ1-5; CDR3 length: 18; D gene: .; CDR3 protein: CASSLRPGALDSNQPQHF; CDR3 DNA: TGTGCCAGCAGCTTGCGCCCAGGGGCCTTGGACAGCAATCAGCCCCAGCATTTT
V gene: TRBV18; clone size: few; J gene: TRBJ2-3; CDR3 length: 17; D gene: TRBD1; CDR3 protein: CASSPRQGGTGPDTQYF; CDR3 DNA: TGTGCCAGCTCACCACGCCAGGGTGGGACAGGCCCAGATACGCAGTATTTT
V gene: TRBV5-1; clone size: many; J gene: TRBJ2-3; CDR3 length: 14; D gene: .; CDR3 protein: CASSPDRDTDTQYF; CDR3 DNA: TGCGCCAGCAGTCCCGACAGAGACACAGATACGCAGTATTTT
V gene: TRBV7-7; clone size: few; J gene: TRBJ2-5; CDR3 length: 15; D gene: TRBD1; CDR3 protein: CASSSTGGRQETQYF; CDR3 DNA: TGTGCTAGCAGTTCTACAGGGGGCCGCCAAGAGACCCAGTACTTC
V gene: TRBV20-1; clone size: .; J gene: TRBJ1-6; CDR3 length: 15; D gene: .; CDR3 protein: CSARDRGAYNSPLHF; CDR3 DNA: TGCAGTGCTAGAGACAGGGGCGCCTATAATTCACCCCTCCACTTT
V gene: TRBV7-9; clone size: .; J gene: TRBJ1-6; CDR3 length: 16; D gene: .; CDR3 protein: CASSLRGMPVNSPLHF; CDR3 DNA: TGTGCCAGCAGCTTACGAGGGATGCCCGTCAATTCACCCCTCCACTTT
V gene: TRBV20-1; clone size: .; J gene: TRBJ2-3; CDR3 length: 15; D gene: .; CDR3 protein: CSARDYGRSTDTQYF; CDR3 DNA: TGCAGTGCTAGAGATTACGGCAGAAGCACAGATACGCAGTATTTT
V gene: TRBV4-2; clone size: few; J gene: TRBJ2-4; CDR3 length: 15; D gene: .; CDR3 protein: CASSQDLDAKNIQYF; CDR3 DNA: TGTGCCAGCAGCCAAGACCTGGATGCCAAAAACATTCAGTACTTC
V gene: TRBV7-8; clone size: .; J gene: TRBJ1-2; CDR3 length: 16; D gene: TRBD1; CDR3 protein: CASSLTRTGRFDGYTF; CDR3 DNA: TGTGCCAGCAGCTTAACGCGGACAGGGAGGTTCGATGGCTACACCTTC
V gene: TRBV6-5; clone size: few; J gene: TRBJ1-5; CDR3 length: 15; D gene: .; CDR3 protein: CASSYILDRNQPQHF; CDR3 DNA: TGTGCCAGCAGTTACATCTTAGATCGCAATCAGCCCCAGCATTTT
V gene: TRBV12-3/TRBV12-4; clone size: few; J gene: TRBJ2-5; CDR3 length: 15; D gene: TRBD2; CDR3 protein: CASRRTSGPQETQYF; CDR3 DNA: TGTGCCAGCAGAAGGACTAGCGGCCCCCAAGAGACCCAGTACTTC
V gene: TRBV11-2; clone size: .; J gene: TRBJ1-6; CDR3 length: 14; D gene: .; CDR3 protein: CASSLELIRSPLHF; CDR3 DNA: TGTGCCAGCAGCTTAGAACTGATTAGATCACCCCTCCACTTT
V gene: TRBV5-1; clone size: few; J gene: TRBJ1-1; CDR3 length: 16; D gene: TRBD1; CDR3 protein: CASSPRQGLGNTEAFF; CDR3 DNA: TGCGCCAGCAGCCCCAGACAGGGTTTGGGGAACACTGAAGCTTTCTTT
V gene: TRBV24-1; clone size: few; J gene: TRBJ2-5; CDR3 length: 16; D gene: TRBD2; CDR3 protein: CATSDSGLAGGETQYF; CDR3 DNA: TGTGCCACCAGTGATTCCGGACTAGCGGGAGGGGAGACCCAGTACTTC
V gene: TRBV18; clone size: .; J gene: TRBJ1-1; CDR3 length: 13; D gene: TRBD1; CDR3 protein: CASSPTGVTEAFF; CDR3 DNA: TGTGCCAGCTCACCGACAGGGGTCACTGAAGCTTTCTTT
V gene: TRBV7-8; clone size: .; J gene: TRBJ2-5; CDR3 length: 17; D gene: TRBD2; CDR3 protein: CASSQVGRLAGVETQYF; CDR3 DNA: TGTGCCAGCAGCCAAGTGGGGAGACTAGCGGGAGTTGAGACCCAGTACTTC
V gene: TRBV29-1; clone size: many; J gene: TRBJ1-2; CDR3 length: 14; D gene: .; CDR3 protein: CSVEDGRANYGYTF; CDR3 DNA: TGCAGCGTTGAAGATGGGCGAGCTAACTATGGCTACACCTTC
V gene: TRBV20-1; clone size: .; J gene: TRBJ1-2; CDR3 length: 12; D gene: TRBD1; CDR3 protein: CSASPGGEGYTF; CDR3 DNA: TGCAGTGCTAGCCCAGGGGGGGAGGGCTACACCTTC
V gene: TRBV3-1; clone size: few; J gene: TRBJ1-1; CDR3 length: 13; D gene: .; CDR3 protein: CASSRPGTTEAFF; CDR3 DNA: TGTGCCAGCAGCCGGCCGGGGACCACTGAAGCTTTCTTT
V gene: TRBV28; clone size: few; J gene: TRBJ1-6; CDR3 length: 14; D gene: TRBD1; CDR3 protein: CASSPATGGAALHF; CDR3 DNA: TGTGCCAGCAGTCCCGCGACAGGGGGGGCAGCCCTCCACTTT
V gene: TRBV30; clone size: few; J gene: TRBJ2-5; CDR3 length: 13; D gene: TRBD2; CDR3 protein: CAWSRTSWETQYF; CDR3 DNA: TGTGCCTGGAGTCGGACTAGCTGGGAGACCCAGTACTTC
V gene: TRBV27; clone size: few; J gene: TRBJ1-1; CDR3 length: 14; D gene: .; CDR3 protein: CASSLLTGNTEAFF; CDR3 DNA: TGTGCCAGCAGTTTACTGACAGGGAACACTGAAGCTTTCTTT
V gene: TRBV12-5; clone size: .; J gene: TRBJ2-7; CDR3 length: 15; D gene: .; CDR3 protein: CASGLVAGQLYEQYF; CDR3 DNA: TGTGCTAGTGGTTTGGTAGCTGGGCAGCTCTACGAGCAGTACTTC
V gene: TRBV4-2; clone size: few; J gene: TRBJ2-1; CDR3 length: 17; D gene: .; CDR3 protein: CASSQDLPESSYNEQFF; CDR3 DNA: TGTGCCAGCAGCCAAGATCTACCCGAAAGCTCCTACAATGAGCAGTTCTTC
V gene: TRBV6-1; clone size: .; J gene: TRBJ2-5; CDR3 length: 11; D gene: .; CDR3 protein: CASRGGETQYF; CDR3 DNA: TGTGCCAGCAGGGGAGGTGAGACCCAGTACTTC
V gene: TRBV5-1; clone size: few; J gene: TRBJ2-5; CDR3 length: 15; D gene: TRBD2; CDR3 protein: CASSLEAGPQETQYF; CDR3 DNA: TGCGCCAGCAGCTTGGAAGCGGGGCCACAAGAGACCCAGTACTTC
V gene: TRBV12-3/TRBV12-4; clone size: .; J gene: TRBJ1-5; CDR3 length: 17; D gene: TRBD1; CDR3 protein: CASSPRILGQGVVPQHF; CDR3 DNA: TGTGCCAGCAGTCCCCGAATTTTGGGACAGGGGGTAGTGCCCCAGCATTTT
V gene: TRBV29-1; clone size: few; J gene: TRBJ2-3; CDR3 length: 12; D gene: .; CDR3 protein: CSVAPGTDTQYF; CDR3 DNA: TGCAGCGTTGCCCCGGGAACAGATACGCAGTATTTT
V gene: TRBV30; clone size: .; J gene: TRBJ2-7; CDR3 length: 14; D gene: .; CDR3 protein: CAWSVPVMAREQYF; CDR3 DNA: TGTGCCTGGAGTGTACCTGTGATGGCTCGCGAGCAGTACTTC
V gene: TRBV2; clone size: .; J gene: TRBJ1-6; CDR3 length: 15; D gene: TRBD1; CDR3 protein: CASRADRVDNSPLHF; CDR3 DNA: TGTGCCAGCAGAGCAGACAGGGTAGATAATTCACCCCTCCACTTT
V gene: TRBV7-8; clone size: .; J gene: TRBJ1-1; CDR3 length: 14; D gene: TRBD1; CDR3 protein: CASSLDPGQVKAFF; CDR3 DNA: TGTGCCAGCAGCTTAGACCCGGGACAGGTGAAAGCTTTCTTT
V gene: TRBV7-2; clone size: few; J gene: TRBJ2-7; CDR3 length: 14; D gene: .; CDR3 protein: CASSLEQTLREQYF; CDR3 DNA: TGTGCCAGCAGCTTGGAACAGACGCTGAGGGAGCAGTACTTC
V gene: TRBV20-1; clone size: few; J gene: TRBJ2-3; CDR3 length: 11; D gene: .; CDR3 protein: CSAGGSDTQYF; CDR3 DNA: TGCAGTGCAGGGGGTTCCGATACGCAGTATTTT
V gene: TRBV3-1; clone size: few; J gene: TRBJ2-1; CDR3 length: 12; D gene: TRBD1; CDR3 protein: CASSPDRVSQFF; CDR3 DNA: TGTGCCAGCAGCCCGGACAGGGTATCACAGTTCTTC
V gene: TRBV5-6; clone size: few; J gene: TRBJ2-3; CDR3 length: 11; D gene: .; CDR3 protein: CASSRVDTQYF; CDR3 DNA: TGTGCCAGCAGCCGGGTGGATACGCAGTATTTT
V gene: TRBV30; clone size: .; J gene: TRBJ2-3; CDR3 length: 16; D gene: TRBD2; CDR3 protein: CAWSASGREKSDTQYF; CDR3 DNA: TGTGCCTGGAGCGCAAGCGGGAGGGAAAAGTCAGATACGCAGTATTTT
V gene: TRBV7-6; clone size: .; J gene: TRBJ2-2; CDR3 length: 18; D gene: .; CDR3 protein: CASSLLGQQGRYPGELFF; CDR3 DNA: TGTGCCAGCAGCCTACTCGGCCAGCAGGGACGGTACCCCGGGGAGCTGTTTTTT
V gene: TRBV7-6; clone size: few; J gene: TRBJ1-1; CDR3 length: 15; D gene: .; CDR3 protein: CASSLVGQANTEAFF; CDR3 DNA: TGTGCCAGCAGCTTAGTAGGGCAGGCGAACACTGAAGCTTTCTTT
V gene: TRBV12-3/TRBV12-4; clone size: few; J gene: TRBJ2-5; CDR3 length: 15; D gene: TRBD2; CDR3 protein: CASSFMAGGAETQYF; CDR3 DNA: TGTGCCAGCAGTTTCATGGCGGGGGGGGCCGAGACCCAGTACTTC
V gene: TRBV29-1; clone size: few; J gene: TRBJ1-2; CDR3 length: 13; D gene: .; CDR3 protein: CSVGQRLNYGYTF; CDR3 DNA: TGCAGCGTTGGACAGAGACTTAACTATGGCTACACCTTC
V gene: TRBV30; clone size: many; J gene: TRBJ2-1; CDR3 length: 13; D gene: TRBD1; CDR3 protein: CACPGTGGNEQFF; CDR3 DNA: TGTGCCTGCCCCGGGACAGGGGGCAATGAGCAGTTCTTC
V gene: TRBV6-1; clone size: few; J gene: TRBJ2-1; CDR3 length: 15; D gene: .; CDR3 protein: CASSEVMTSVDEQFF; CDR3 DNA: TGTGCCAGCAGTGAAGTGATGACATCGGTTGATGAGCAGTTCTTC
V gene: TRBV29-1; clone size: few; J gene: TRBJ2-1; CDR3 length: 10; D gene: .; CDR3 protein: CSSGENEQFF; CDR3 DNA: TGCAGCTCGGGAGAAAATGAGCAGTTCTTC
V gene: TRBV24-1; clone size: few; J gene: TRBJ2-3; CDR3 length: 15; D gene: .; CDR3 protein: CATSDLSFGTDTQYF; CDR3 DNA: TGTGCCACCAGTGATTTAAGCTTCGGCACAGATACGCAGTATTTT
V gene: TRBV5-1; clone size: .; J gene: TRBJ2-7; CDR3 length: 13; D gene: .; CDR3 protein: CASSLSVEGEQYF; CDR3 DNA: TGCGCCAGCAGCCTGAGCGTCGAAGGCGAGCAGTACTTC